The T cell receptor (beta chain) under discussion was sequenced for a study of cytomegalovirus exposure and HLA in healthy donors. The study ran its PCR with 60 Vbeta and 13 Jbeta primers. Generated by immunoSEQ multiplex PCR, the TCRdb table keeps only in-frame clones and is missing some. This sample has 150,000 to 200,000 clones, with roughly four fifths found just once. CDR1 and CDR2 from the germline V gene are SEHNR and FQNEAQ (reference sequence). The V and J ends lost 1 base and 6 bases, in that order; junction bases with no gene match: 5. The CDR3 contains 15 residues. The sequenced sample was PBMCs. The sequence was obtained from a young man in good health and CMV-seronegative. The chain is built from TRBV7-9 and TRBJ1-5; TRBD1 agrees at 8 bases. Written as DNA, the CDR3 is TGTGCCAGCAGCTTAGGGGACAGGATTGTTCAGCCCCAGCATTTT. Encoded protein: CASSLGDRIVQPQHF.